These 3 T cell receptor beta chains originate from one sample sequenced in a study of blood T cell repertoires in COVID-19. Sequencing was performed with immunoSEQ multiplex PCR; in TCRdb, only in-frame clones are kept and a portion is missing. In the table there are some 180,000 clones, about four fifths of which are singletons. What was sequenced was peripheral blood. Source of these receptors: a man aged 55 to 69 with acute or convalescent COVID-19.

This CDR3 reads CASTVGGAREKLFF. The CDR3 region has the DNA TGTGCCAGCACTGTTGGGGGGGCAAGAGAAAAACTGTTTTTT. The chain joins TRBV6-6 to TRBJ1-4; possibly TRBD1 for D (6 bases). Per germline, CDR1 MNHNY and CDR2 SVGAGI (reference sequence). This CDR3 contains 14 residues. V was pared by 7 bases and J by 8 bases, with 17 bases between.

The chain carries TRBV6-5 and TRBJ2-7, with 10 bases fitting TRBD2. The CDR3 sequence is 14 residues long. V shed 6 bases, J shed 3 bases, and the junction held 5 bases outside the gene matches. Germline loops: CDR1 MNHEY, CDR2 SVGAGI. The CDR3 is CASRRLAGDYEQYF. CDR3 DNA sequence: TGTGCCAGCAGACGGCTAGCGGGAGACTACGAGCAGTACTTC.

The V and J genes are TRBV27 and TRBJ1-3; 8 nucleotides match TRBD1. Germline V gene data show CDR1 as MNHEY and CDR2 as SMNVEV (reference sequence). V shed 3 bases, J shed 3 bases, and the junction held 10 bases outside the gene matches. The CDR3 is 17 amino acids. The CDR3 here is CASSFRGRGLSGNTIYF. In nucleotides, the CDR3 is TGTGCCAGCAGTTTTAGAGGCAGGGGGCTAAGTGGAAACACCATATATTTT.